This is a list of T cell receptor beta chains from one sample in a study of shared clonotypes between healthy human individuals. Assay used: immunoSEQ multiplex PCR; TCRdb lists only in-frame clones, some missing. Of a few million clones in the sample, over 90% were seen once. The sequenced sample was naive CD4+ T cells from PBMCs. Every receptor here comes from a man aged 18 to 29 in good health. Some clones in this sample may be carry-over from other donors' samples. Each CDR3 is given with its conserved first and last residue. D genes are given only for firm matches.

V	D	J	CDR3	DNA
TRBV4-1	TRBD1	TRBJ2-7	CASSPRDRGGEQYF	TGCGCCAGCAGCCCCCGGGACAGGGGGGGCGAGCAGTACTTC
TRBV11-1	-	TRBJ1-5	CASSLGPPAGNQPQHF	TGTGCCAGCAGCTTAGGACCCCCGGCTGGCAATCAGCCCCAGCATTTT
TRBV5-1	-	TRBJ2-7	CASSSGTANSYEQYF	TGCGCCAGCAGCTCGGGGACGGCCAACTCCTACGAGCAGTACTTC
TRBV7-2	TRBD1	TRBJ1-2	CASSLTGYGYTF	TGTGCCAGCAGCTTGACAGGGTACGGCTACACCTTC
TRBV7-2	-	TRBJ1-2	CASSAPGGGYTF	TGTGCCAGCAGCGCCCCTGGGGGGGGCTACACCTTC
TRBV27	-	TRBJ2-5	CASSLRQEATQYF	TGTGCCAGCAGTCTAAGACAGGAGGCGACCCAGTACTTC
TRBV28	-	TRBJ1-5	CASSTTTQPQHF	TGTGCCAGCAGTACCACGACCCAGCCCCAGCATTTT
TRBV28	TRBD2	TRBJ2-1	CASRSDRGTSGRAAEQFF	TGTGCCAGCAGATCGGACAGGGGGACTAGCGGGAGGGCCGCTGAGCAGTTCTTC
TRBV19	-	TRBJ2-7	CASSSHDGTTYEQYF	TGTGCCAGTAGTAGCCATGATGGGACAACCTACGAGCAGTACTTC
TRBV5-5	TRBD1	TRBJ2-7	CASSTGTGSYEQYF	TGTGCCAGCAGCACCGGGACAGGCTCCTACGAGCAGTACTTC
TRBV6-6	-	TRBJ1-2	CASSYPKGQGYGYTF	TGTGCCAGCAGTTACCCCAAAGGCCAGGGCTATGGCTACACCTTC
TRBV2	-	TRBJ1-2	CASSEVSGFYGYTF	TGTGCCAGCAGTGAAGTTTCCGGATTCTATGGCTACACCTTC